This T cell receptor beta chain stems from a study of shared T cell receptors in the human thymus (dated by TCRdb to about 2021). Context from the whole study: The study examined how self-reactive, shared T-cell receptor alpha chains are generated in the human thymus.

Notes on this clone: Its antigen is unknown. Base qualities are not recorded, but no much larger clone differs from it by a single base.

Including cysteine and phenylalanine, the CDR3 has 13 amino acids. CDR3 DNA only is kept here, 39 bases in frame from base 1. Via the germline V gene, CDR1 is MNHNS and CDR2 SASEGT. V is cut back by 7 bases and J by 7 bases, with 9 bases in the junction unmatched. Libraries were prepared through the immunoSEQ multiplex PCR assay. Here the immuneACCESS table is served through TCRdb, limited to in-frame sequences with V and J called. Missing clones are a known gap in these copies; in checked studies unresolved V genes cover under half, and the rest lacks a known reason. The sample records more than 550,000 clones, about 87% of which are singletons. The biggest ten clones account for just under 0.0095% of the sample. The same sample was also studied in work on human thymus T cells. The second investigation adds: Donors were immunologically healthy infants undergoing open corrective cardiac surgery for congenital heart defects in Finland. Thymus tissue was collected as surgical resects that were removed during corrective cardiac surgery. Both the thymic and the peripheral blood repertoires appeared to show biased V and J gene segment usage. According to the related research, thymic TCR repertoires were highly overlapping among unrelated individuals. The study characterized TCR alpha and beta repertoires from roughly eight infant thymus samples and a few related peripheral blood samples. The cohort included about 6 male and a couple of female infants, with donor ages spanning 7 to 244 days. Thymocytes were released mechanically from tissue and stored at -70 °C as pellets of roughly 9.5-31 million cells. A QIAsymphony instrument was used to extract genomic DNA from the frozen cell pellets. The immunoSEQ multiplex PCR assay was used to amplify the TCRB and TCRAD loci from a standardized amount of quality-controlled genomic DNA. The V(D)J region was spanned by amplicons of a length sufficient to cover the CDR3 and to identify V and J genes. The commercial immunoSEQ service was used to sequence amplicons on an Illumina platform. Primer bias and sequencing errors were corrected using previously described methods, and TCRAD and TCRB definitions followed the IMGT database. Analysis of the repertoires was done with immunoSEQ Analyzer 3.0 and VDJTools and included basic statistics, V/J segment usage, diversity estimates, rarefaction and pairwise overlap. Chao1, ChaoE, Efron-Thisted, Shannon and inverse Simpson indices were used to estimate diversity, which was also estimated on datasets down-sampled to the smallest sample. Repertoire overlap was assessed by strict matching of CDR3 nucleotide sequence, V gene and J gene, and clustering was done by Jaccard-based multidimensional scaling. Thymus samples yielded on average approximately 840,000 unique TCRB clonotypes, compared with around 79,000 from blood samples.

The receptor was isolated from a boy younger than two with a congenital heart defect. Donor details come from another sample of the same person, matched by shared clones. The sequence joins TRBV6-1 to TRBJ2-7, with TRBD2 identical over 8 junction bases. What was sequenced was thymocytes. The base sequence is TGTGCCAGCATAGGTCAGACGGGAGGGGAGCAGTACTTC. Protein translation: CASIGQTGGEQYF.